The 10 T cell receptor beta chains below come from one sample, sequenced in a study of regulatory T cells in long-lasting Graves disease. As to time point: newly diagnosed GD, antithyroid drugs for less than 3 months. From RNA extracted from PBMCs, the TCR library was made. TCR beta libraries were built with iRepertoire HTBI primers and Arm-PCR of CDR3 regions. TCRdb re-called the multiplex PCR reads through MiXCR, storing one row per CDR3 protein. The repertoire consists of fewer than 550,000 distinct CDR3 sequences, with less than 20% occurring once and the leading ten covering less than 30%. Another study also made use of these data, one on T cells in Graves' hyperthyroidism and ophthalmopathy.

The sample consisted of peripheral blood mononuclear cells (PBMCs), taken at new diagnosis, from a patient treated with antithyroid drugs. The receptor set was obtained from a woman younger than 30 with Graves disease.

This clonotype was seen only a few times. The J gene is TRBJ2-1, the V gene TRBV7-9; D is possibly TRBD2 (6 bases). The CDR3 totals 15 residues. From germline, CDR1 is SEHNR and CDR2 FQNEAQ (reference sequence). Trimming took off 3 bases at V and 6 bases at J, with 15 bases between the two ends. In DNA, the CDR3 is TGTGCCAGCAGCTTTATCACTAGCCACGGCAATGAGCAGTTCTTC. Its translation: CASSFITSHGNEQFF.

Many counts were recorded for this clonotype. This chain joins TRBV10-3 and TRBJ2-4; maybe TRBD1 (6 bases). Germline assignment: CDR1 ENHRY and CDR2 SYGVKD. Between the trimmed V and J ends, which lost 11 bases and 3 bases, there was a span of 20 bases. CDR3 length: 15 residues. DNA of the CDR3: TGTGCCTCCGTCCTACAGGGTTTCGACAAAAACATTCAGTACTTC. Its protein product is CASVLQGFDKNIQYF.

A note on this clonotype: A far larger clone is a single base away, which makes a read error likely. Here the CDR3 reads CASSPRESSYNEQYF. Here the CDR3 DNA reads TGTGCCAGCAGCCCTCGCGAGAGTAGCTACAATGAGCAGTACTTC. This chain connects TRBV28 to TRBJ2-7; D is unresolved. Germline V CDR1 and CDR2: MDHEN, SYDVKM. The CDR3 has 15 residues. The V end was cut by 6 bases, the J end by 7 bases, with 22 bases between.

CDR3 in amino acids: CATSREYRTYGYTF. CDR3 nucleotide sequence: TGTGCCACCAGCAGAGAGTACAGGACCTATGGCTACACCTTC. J is TRBJ1-2 and V is TRBV15, with a weak D call TRBD1 (5 bases). V shed 0 bases and J shed 4 bases, with 9 bases lying between them. This CDR3 has 14 residues. Germline assignment: CDR1 LNHNV and CDR2 YYDKDF (reference sequence).

Note on this clonotype: A far more abundant clone sits one base away, making this likely a read error. V usage is TRBV13 and J usage is TRBJ2-1; 9 bases match TRBD2. Germline V gives CDR1 PRHDT, CDR2 FYEKMQ (reference sequence). J gave up 10 bases and V 1 base, and 5 bases lay outside the gene matches. This CDR3 spans 14 amino acids. The CDR3 region has the DNA TGTGCCAGCAGCTTAGAGACTAGCGGTTACGAGCAGTTCTTC. It is translated as CASSLETSGYEQFF.

A remark on this clonotype: A far larger clone is a single base away, which makes a read error likely. V usage is TRBV20-1 and J usage is TRBJ2-1; the match to TRBD2 covers 7 bases. Germline values: CDR1 DFQATT, CDR2 SNEGSKA (reference sequence). The V segment lost 2 bases and the J segment 10 bases; nucleotides outside the gene matches: 17. The CDR3 runs to 16 residues. The CDR3 nucleotides read TGCAGTGCTAGAAGGATTGGCGGGGGAAGCTCCTACGAGCAGTTCTTC. Protein sequence: CSARRIGGGSSYEQFF.

This clonotype was observed at least ten times. The rearrangement uses TRBV20-1 and TRBJ2-2; 7 bases fit TRBD2. The CDR3 consists of 17 residues. Germline CDR1 is DFQATT and CDR2 is SNEGSKA (reference sequence). V was clipped by 0 bases and J by 0 bases; unmatched bases: 7. CDR3 nucleotides: TGCAGTGCTAGAGATCATCCAGCGGGGCCGAACACCGGGGAGCTGTTTTTT. Its translation is CSARDHPAGPNTGELFF.

V is TRBV6-1 and J is TRBJ2-6; a weak D match, TRBD1 (6 bases). CDR1 is MNHNS and CDR2 is SASEGT in the germline V gene. With 5 bases removed from V and 0 bases from J, the gap between germline ends came to 11 bases. The CDR3 loop spans 16 amino acids. CDR3 DNA: TGTGCCAGCAGTCCCGCCAGGGGCTCTGGGGCCAACGTCCTGACTTTC. As protein: CASSPARGSGANVLTF.

This clonotype was counted many times. V gene TRBV2 combines with J gene TRBJ2-5, with 7 nucleotides matching TRBD1. CDR1 and CDR2 from the germline V gene are SNHLY and FYNNEI. Trimming took 1 base from V and 2 from J; bases not matched to a gene: 4. The CDR3 loop spans 15 amino acids. CDR3 protein: CASSEDFRGQETQYF. Written as DNA, the CDR3 is TGTGCCAGCAGTGAAGATTTCAGGGGGCAAGAGACCCAGTACTTC.

About this clonotype itself: A read error may produce the germline difference seen at one junction end. The chain couples TRBV4-3 to TRBJ2-1, with D unresolved. The CDR3 is 16 amino acids. Germline loops: CDR1 LGHNA, CDR2 YSLEER. In nucleotides, the CDR3 is TGCGCCAGCAGCCAAGAAGCGCAGAGCTCCTACAATGAGGAGTTCTTC. Its protein product is CASSQEAQSSYNEEFF.